A single sample gave rise to the 27 T cell receptor beta chains below, sequenced in a study of sequential checkpoint blockade in melanoma. Treatment noted: randomized to nivolumab then ipilimumab (arm A) or the reverse (arm B). The method was immunoSEQ multiplex PCR; TCRdb's version includes in-frame clones alone and lacks a portion of them. Seen here are under 20,000 clones, around 83% observed once, and the top ten hold 36%. The sequencing used CD8+ T cells sorted from blood (inferred from file names), collected from a patient given nivolumab and ipilimumab in sequence. The receptors come from a human donor with melanoma.

The chain carries TRBV10-3 and TRBJ1-2; 10 bases fit TRBD1. Trimming took 0 bases from V and 10 from J; bases not matched to a gene: 8. The V gene's germline CDR1 is ENHRY and CDR2 SYGVKD. The length of the CDR3 is 15 residues. DNA of the CDR3: TGTGCCATCAGTGAGTCCCGGGACAGGGGTTCGTTCTACACCTTC. The encoded protein is CAISESRDRGSFYTF.

CDR3 in DNA: TGTGCCAGCAGTCTTTCGGGACAGGGGCGTACTGAAGCTTTCTTT. It encodes CASSLSGQGRTEAFF. V gene TRBV27 combines with J gene TRBJ1-1; 10 bases map to TRBD1. This CDR3 comprises 15 residues. The trim removed 5 bases at V and 5 bases at J, leaving 8 bases unmatched. Germline V CDR1 and CDR2: MNHEY, SMNVEV (reference sequence).

The CDR3 DNA reads as TGTGCCAGCACCTACTTAGCGGGGTCTTACGAGCAGTACTTC. Its protein is CASTYLAGSYEQYF. This chain uses TRBV5-6 with TRBJ2-7, with TRBD2 matching over 8 bases. The CDR3 totals 14 residues. Germline V gene lookup returns CDR1 SGHDT and CDR2 YYEEEE. The trim removed 6 bases at V and 4 bases at J, leaving 9 bases unmatched.

This chain links TRBV5-1 with TRBJ1-4; no reliable D call. V was clipped by 0 bases and J by 8 bases, with 20 bases between them. In germline, CDR1 is SGHRS, CDR2 YFSETQ. This CDR3 is 17 amino acids long. The CDR3 DNA sequence: TGCGCCAGCAGCTTGGGTGTGAGAGGGTTGGAAGGCGAAAAACTGTTTTTT. Its protein product is CASSLGVRGLEGEKLFF.

V gene TRBV11-1 combines with J gene TRBJ1-1, with 7 bases lining up with TRBD1. The CDR3 sequence is 17 residues long. CDR1 and CDR2 from the germline V gene are SGHAT and FQDESV (reference sequence). V gave up 4 bases and J gave up 4 bases; unmatched junction bases: 15. CDR3 sequence: CASSSTGEGVGGTEAFF. CDR3 nucleotide sequence: TGTGCCAGCAGCTCCACAGGGGAAGGCGTTGGTGGCACTGAAGCTTTCTTT.

J is TRBJ2-5 and V is TRBV7-9; 8 nucleotides agree with TRBD2. V trimming: 4 bases; J trimming: 4 bases; junction bases outside the gene matches: 8. The CDR3 extends over 15 amino acids. Germline V gene lookup returns CDR1 SEHNR and CDR2 FQNEAQ (reference sequence). For the CDR3, the DNA is TGTGCCAGCAGCTCCCATAGGACTAGCTTAGAGACCCAGTACTTC. It specifies CASSSHRTSLETQYF.

This chain links TRBV29-1 with TRBJ2-1; perhaps TRBD2 as D (7 bases). Germline assignment: CDR1 SQVTM and CDR2 ANQGSEA. The CDR3 contains 14 residues. V lost 6 bases and J lost 6, with 18 bases in between. This CDR3 reads CSVPRGAASNEQFF. DNA for the CDR3: TGCAGCGTCCCCCGGGGGGCCGCCAGCAATGAGCAGTTCTTC.

There are a few counts of this clone. The V and J genes are TRBV14 and TRBJ1-5; possibly TRBD1 for D (6 bases). Germline V gives CDR1 SGHDN, CDR2 FVKESK. The CDR3 contains 12 residues. The germline V and J ends were trimmed by 1 base and 12 bases, with 10 bases remaining between them. The CDR3: CASSQGGLLQHF. The CDR3 DNA is TGTGCCAGCAGCCAAGGGGGGCTTCTCCAGCATTTT.

V gene TRBV29-1 combines with J gene TRBJ1-2, with TRBD1 identical over 7 bases. From germline, CDR1 is SQVTM and CDR2 ANQGSEA. This CDR3 has 12 amino acids. Losses at the gene ends were 3 bases for V and 6 bases for J; bases not matched to a gene: 4. The CDR3 DNA reads as TGCAGCGTTGAGCCGAGGGGGCATGGCTACACCTTC. Its protein product is CSVEPRGHGYTF.

This chain links TRBV19 with TRBJ2-3, with 14 bases aligning to TRBD2. The V and J ends lost 9 bases and 0 bases, in that order; junction bases with no gene match: 8. CDR3 length: 17 residues. Per germline, CDR1 LNHDA and CDR2 SQIVND (reference sequence). The CDR3: CASRGLAGAKSTDTQYF. Written as DNA, the CDR3 is TGTGCCAGCCGGGGACTAGCGGGGGCCAAAAGCACAGATACGCAGTATTTT. Using reference TRBV19 and TRBJ2-3 for the parts outside the CDR3, the full variable domain is DGGITQSPKYLFRKEGQNVTLSCEQNLNHDAMYWYRQDPGQGLRLIYYSQIVNDFQKGDIAEGYSVSREKKESFPLTVTSAQKNPTAFYLCASRGLAGAKSTDTQYFGPGTRLTVL.

Of note for this clone: The junction departs from germline at one end; a sequencing error may be responsible. The V gene is TRBV29-1, the J gene TRBJ2-7; 10 nucleotides align to TRBD2. In germline, CDR1 is SQVTM, CDR2 ANQGSEA. This CDR3 region has 14 residues. CDR3 bases: TGCAGCGTGGAAGGACTAGCGGAGAGGGACGAGCAGTACTTC. Protein: CSVEGLAERDEQYF.

This chain connects TRBV19 to TRBJ2-1, with a weak D call TRBD2 (5 bases). Germline lookup yields CDR1 LNHDA and CDR2 SQIVND (reference sequence). This CDR3 is built from 14 residues. Trimming removed 4 bases at V and 3 bases at J, with 10 bases between. CDR3 sequence reads: CASSNGLVYNEQFF. Written as DNA, the CDR3 is TGTGCCAGTAGTAATGGACTGGTCTACAATGAGCAGTTCTTC.

V is TRBV2 and J is TRBJ2-3, with 9 bases fitting TRBD1. After removal of 4 bases from V and 2 bases from J, the junction contained 4 bases not matched to a gene. This CDR3 spans 15 amino acids. Germline V gives CDR1 SNHLY, CDR2 FYNNEI. The CDR3 sequence: CASSAGQGPTDTQYF. The CDR3 DNA sequence: TGTGCCAGCAGTGCGGGACAGGGACCCACAGATACGCAGTATTTT.

This chain joins TRBV5-1 and TRBJ2-7, with 9 nucleotides matching TRBD1. This CDR3 comprises 14 residues. CDR1 SGHRS and CDR2 YFSETQ come from the germline V gene. J gave up 5 bases and V 4 bases, and 7 bases lay outside the gene matches. CDR3 coding DNA: TGCGCCAGCAGCCCCCGGGACAGGGACGACGAGCAGTACTTC. This gives the protein CASSPRDRDDEQYF. Filled out from reference TRBV5-1 and TRBJ2-7, the complete variable domain reads KAGVTQTPRYLIKTRGQQVTLSCSPISGHRSVSWYQQTPGQGLQFLFEYFSETQRNKGNFPGRFSGRQFSNSRSEMNVSTLELGDSALYLCASSPRDRDDEQYFGPGTRLTVT.

The rearrangement joins TRBV7-9 to TRBJ2-1, with D possibly being TRBD2 (6 bases). V dropped 7 bases and J dropped 9 bases, with 13 bases sitting between them. CDR1 and CDR2 (germline): SEHNR, FQNEAQ (reference sequence). The CDR3 covers 12 residues. The CDR3, as DNA: TGTGCCAGCAACCTCCGGGAGACTGAGCAGTTCTTC. Protein product: CASNLRETEQFF.

J is TRBJ1-2 and V is TRBV6-5; tentative D call: TRBD1 (6 bases). Germline V gene data show CDR1 as MNHEY and CDR2 as SVGAGI. Trimming cost V 4 bases and J 4 bases, with 13 bases left between them. This CDR3 has 14 residues. The CDR3 DNA follows: TGTGCCAGCAGTTCCCCGGACAGCCGCTATGGCTACACCTTC. Translating gives CASSSPDSRYGYTF.

The chain uses TRBV2 and TRBJ2-5, with 9 bases lining up with TRBD1. Germline loops: CDR1 SNHLY, CDR2 FYNNEI. V dropped 5 bases and J dropped 2; count of bases not matched to a gene: 6. The CDR3 loop spans 15 amino acids. As DNA, the CDR3 is TGTGCCAGCAGTAAGGGACAGGGATGGCAAGAGACCCAGTACTTC. This codes for CASSKGQGWQETQYF.

The rearrangement uses TRBV27 and TRBJ2-5; tentative D call: TRBD2 (5 bases). The J call may be in error: the DNA end matches TRBJ2-7 better. Germline V gives CDR1 MNHEY, CDR2 SMNVEV (reference sequence). The CDR3 runs to 14 residues. CDR3 nucleotide sequence: TGTGCCAGCAGTTTATCTGAGGGTACCTACGAGCAGTACTTC. Its protein product is CASSLSEGTYEQYF.

This rearrangement joins TRBV30 to TRBJ2-7; 11 bases are shared with TRBD1. CDR3 length: 15 residues. Per germline, CDR1 GTSNPN and CDR2 SVGIG (reference sequence). The J segment lost 3 bases and the V segment lost 3 bases, leaving 7 bases of the junction unmatched. The CDR3 DNA is TGTGCCTGGAGGTTCGGGACAGGGGGTATCTACGAGCAGTACTTC. As protein: CAWRFGTGGIYEQYF.

J is TRBJ2-5 and V is TRBV6-5; 7 nucleotides match TRBD1. This CDR3 has 16 residues. The V gene's germline CDR1 is MNHEY and CDR2 SVGAGI. The J segment lost 4 bases and the V segment lost 2 bases, leaving 10 bases of the junction unmatched. DNA of the CDR3: TGTGCCAGCAGTTACGGAGGCCAGGGGGTGGGAGAGACCCAGTACTTC. Translation gives CASSYGGQGVGETQYF.

The chain is built from TRBV7-9 and TRBJ2-1; TRBD2 matches at 8 bases. There are 15 residues in the CDR3. Germline V gene lookup returns CDR1 SEHNR and CDR2 FQNEAQ (reference sequence). J was trimmed by 10 bases and V by 9 bases; bases with no gene match: 17. CDR3 bases: TGTGCCAGTGAAAAACTAGGACTAGCCACGACGGAGCAGTTCTTC. Encoded protein: CASEKLGLATTEQFF.

The chain couples TRBV28 to TRBJ1-1; no clear D gene. Germline CDR1 reads MDHEN; CDR2 reads SYDVKM. The CDR3 is 13 amino acids. V gave up 5 bases and J gave up 5 bases, with 12 bases separating them. CDR3 nucleotide sequence: TGTGCCAGCAGTCTAGATAGCCGGACTGAAGCTTTCTTT. It specifies CASSLDSRTEAFF.

In this sample, this clone turned up a few times. The chain carries TRBV7-3 and TRBJ2-7; 10 bases map to TRBD2. Germline-derived CDR1 and CDR2 are SGHTA and FQGTGA. CDR3 length equals 15 residues. The V segment lost 1 base and the J segment 3 bases; nucleotides outside the gene matches: 3. CDR3 in DNA: TGTGCCAGCAGCTTAATTCCTAGCGGGAGCTACGAGCAGTACTTC. It translates to CASSLIPSGSYEQYF.

The rearrangement joins TRBV4-2 to TRBJ2-7; D is perhaps TRBD2 (5 bases). Germline assignment: CDR1 LGHNA and CDR2 YNFKEQ. The V and J ends lost 4 bases and 6 bases respectively, with 10 bases between them. The CDR3 covers 12 residues. The CDR3 here is CASSPRRGEQYF. CDR3 bases: TGTGCCAGCAGCCCCCGACGGGGCGAGCAGTACTTC.

The V and J genes are TRBV11-2 and TRBJ1-1; the D is unclear. The CDR3 sequence is 12 residues long. From germline, CDR1 is SGHAT and CDR2 FQNNGV. V was shortened by 3 bases and J by 7 bases, with 9 bases between the two germline ends. As DNA, the CDR3 is TGTGCCAGCAGCTTCAGCGGCAGTGAAGCTTTCTTT. This sequence encodes CASSFSGSEAFF.

The gene calls are TRBV6-1 and TRBJ2-5; tentatively, D is TRBD1 (5 bases). The DNA end lines up better with TRBJ2-7; the J call may be wrong. The length of the CDR3 is 15 residues. From germline, CDR1 is MNHNS and CDR2 SASEGT. CDR3 DNA sequence: TGTGCCAGCAGTGATAGGGGTCAGGGCGCCTACGAGCAGTACTTC. Translated, it gives CASSDRGQGAYEQYF.

The rearrangement uses TRBV5-6 and TRBJ1-2; 8 nucleotides agree with TRBD1. Per germline, CDR1 SGHDT and CDR2 YYEEEE. The CDR3 contains 15 residues. The J segment lost 3 bases and the V segment lost 4 bases, leaving 8 bases of the junction unmatched. The CDR3 nucleotides are TGTGCCAGCAGCGTCGCAGGGGGCGCGGACTATGGCTACACCTTC. Protein sequence: CASSVAGGADYGYTF.